A single sample gave rise to the 31 T cell receptor beta chains below, sequenced in a study of cytomegalovirus exposure and HLA in healthy donors (dated by TCRdb to about 2017). Library creation used the immunoSEQ multiplex PCR assay. For the multiplex PCR, a mixture combining 60 forward primers for TCR Vbeta segments and 13 reverse primers for TCR Jbeta segments was used. Held by TCRdb, this immuneACCESS table contains in-frame sequences only and omits some clones. Under half of the omission traces to an unresolved V gene where checked; the cause of the rest is unknown. The sample has roughly 220,000 clones on record, 75% to 90% of them singletons. 2.7% of the sample comes from the top ten. The source material was PBMCs. The source is a woman aged 40-49 years in good health and CMV-seronegative.

The J gene is TRBJ2-3, the V gene TRBV15; the D gene is possibly TRBD2 (6 bases). This CDR3 is built from 16 residues. The ends were cut back, 1 base at V and 4 bases at J, with 15 bases in the middle. Germline V lookup: CDR1 LNHNV, CDR2 YYDKDF (reference sequence). CDR3 DNA sequence: TGTGCCACCAGCAGAGTGGACACGGGAGCTCCAGATACGCAGTATTTT. It encodes CATSRVDTGAPDTQYF.

This clone was seen once. The chain employs TRBV7-2 and TRBJ1-4; tentatively, D is TRBD1 (6 bases). The CDR3 consists of 19 residues. The V gene's germline CDR1 is SGHTA and CDR2 FQGNSA. V was clipped by 4 bases and J by 0 bases, with 21 bases between them. DNA of the CDR3: TGTGCCAGCAGCTCCTGGGGGCGCAGGGGAAAATCAACTAATGAAAAACTGTTTTTT. It is translated as CASSSWGRRGKSTNEKLFF.

The chain has TRBV7-8 and TRBJ2-1, with TRBD2 identical over 8 bases. CDR1 and CDR2 from the germline V gene are SGHVS and FQNEAQ. V shed 5 bases and J 8 bases; nucleotides not matched to a gene: 17. CDR3 length equals 17 residues. CDR3 amino acids: CASSLAQAAGVGDEQFF. CDR3 nucleotides: TGTGCCAGCAGCCTTGCTCAAGCAGCGGGAGTTGGCGATGAGCAGTTCTTC.

This rearrangement joins TRBV7-9 to TRBJ1-4; D uncertain. CDR3 length: 15 residues. The ends were cut back, 1 base at V and 0 bases at J, with 6 bases in the middle. CDR1 is SEHNR and CDR2 is FQNEAQ in the germline V gene (reference sequence). CDR3 in DNA: TGTGCCAGCAGCTTAGGCCGAGCAACTAATGAAAAACTGTTTTTT. This translates into CASSLGRATNEKLFF.

On this clone: Other DNA sequences in this specimen translate into the identical CDR3. The chain combines TRBV5-1 with TRBJ2-7; 11 nucleotides match TRBD1. Germline CDR1 SGHRS, CDR2 YFSETQ. This CDR3 is 15 amino acids long. The V segment lost 4 bases and the J segment 1 base; nucleotides outside the gene matches: 4. The CDR3 nucleotides are TGCGCCAGCAGCCCCGGGACAGGGGGGTCCTACGAGCAGTACTTC. Its protein product is CASSPGTGGSYEQYF.

The chain is built from TRBV2 and TRBJ2-5, with 9 bases matching TRBD2. Germline trimming cut 4 bases from V and 4 bases from J; bases unmatched to any gene: 4. The CDR3 is 14 residues long. Germline lookup yields CDR1 SNHLY and CDR2 FYNNEI. CDR3 in DNA: TGTGCCAGCAGTGTAGGCGGGAGGGGAGAGACCCAGTACTTC. Its translation: CASSVGGRGETQYF.

The chain uses TRBV6-1 and TRBJ2-3; 7 positions match TRBD2. Looked up from germline, CDR1 is MNHNS and CDR2 is SASEGT. The CDR3 extends over 15 amino acids. Losses at the gene ends were 1 base for V and 4 bases for J; bases not matched to a gene: 5. This CDR3 reads CASSEDYRGADTQYF. CDR3 DNA: TGTGCCAGCAGTGAAGATTACCGGGGGGCAGATACGCAGTATTTT.

The J gene is TRBJ2-3, the V gene TRBV19; 12 bases agree with TRBD2. Looked up from germline, CDR1 is LNHDA and CDR2 is SQIVND (reference sequence). This CDR3 has 16 residues. The ends lost 3 bases at V and 6 bases at J; junction bases unmatched: 7. CDR3 loop: CASSILLAGGRDTQYF. The CDR3 DNA reads TGTGCCAGTAGTATTCTGCTAGCGGGAGGGAGGGATACGCAGTATTTT.

V gene TRBV5-1 combines with J gene TRBJ1-1; the D is unclear. The CDR3 loop spans 14 amino acids. Germline V CDR1 and CDR2: SGHRS, YFSETQ. Trimming pared 4 bases from V and 5 bases from J, leaving 15 bases between. The CDR3 sequence: CASSPRSHGTEAFF. CDR3 DNA sequence: TGCGCCAGCAGCCCCCGTAGCCACGGTACTGAAGCTTTCTTT. Based on the CDR3 plus reference TRBV5-1 and TRBJ1-1, the full variable domain is KAGVTQTPRYLIKTRGQQVTLSCSPISGHRSVSWYQQTPGQGLQFLFEYFSETQRNKGNFPGRFSGRQFSNSRSEMNVSTLELGDSALYLCASSPRSHGTEAFFGQGTRLTVV.

The J gene is TRBJ2-4, the V gene TRBV4-1, with a possible D match to TRBD2 (6 bases). V gave up 1 base and J gave up 0 bases, with 16 bases separating them. There are 18 residues in the CDR3. The V gene's germline CDR1 is MGHRA and CDR2 YSYEKL. The CDR3 DNA sequence: TGCGCCAGCAGCCAAGGGAGGGCTGCGGGCCAAGCCAAAAACATTCAGTACTTC. It specifies CASSQGRAAGQAKNIQYF.

This clone was observed a handful of times. The chain employs TRBV28 and TRBJ1-2; 8 bases are a match to TRBD1. Germline V gene data show CDR1 as MDHEN and CDR2 as SYDVKM. The CDR3 spans 13 residues. Trimming removed 8 bases from V and 8 bases from J; junction bases left unmatched: 10. In nucleotides, the CDR3 is TGTGCCAGCGCCGAAGGGGGACAGGCGGGCTACACCTTC. Encoded protein: CASAEGGQAGYTF.

V gene TRBV5-1 combines with J gene TRBJ2-3; D may be TRBD2 (6 bases). The ends were cut back, 5 bases at V and 2 bases at J, with 15 bases in the middle. The CDR3 runs 15 residues. Per germline, CDR1 SGHRS and CDR2 YFSETQ. As DNA, the CDR3 is TGCGCCAGCAGGAGTAGCGGAGTCACCACAGATACGCAGTATTTT. The encoded protein is CASRSSGVTTDTQYF.

The chain has TRBV27 and TRBJ2-5; D not resolved. The J call may be mistaken, given a closer DNA end match to TRBJ2-7. CDR1 and CDR2 (germline): MNHEY, SMNVEV (reference sequence). The CDR3 totals 12 residues. The CDR3 here is CASSFGSYEQYF. The CDR3 bases are TGTGCCAGCAGTTTCGGGTCCTACGAGCAGTACTTC.

The chain links TRBV7-8 to TRBJ2-1, with a tentative D call TRBD1 (7 bases). The CDR3 is 15 amino acids. Germline CDR1 is SGHVS and CDR2 is FQNEAQ. Deletions cut 1 base from V and 9 bases from J, with 16 bases between. This CDR3 reads CASSLEGWQGGEQFF. CDR3 DNA: TGTGCCAGCAGCTTAGAAGGTTGGCAGGGGGGTGAGCAGTTCTTC.

This chain joins TRBV19 and TRBJ2-1; 11 bases match TRBD1. This CDR3 is built from 16 residues. V shed 7 bases, J shed 3 bases, and the junction held 8 bases outside the gene matches. Germline V gene data show CDR1 as LNHDA and CDR2 as SQIVND (reference sequence). CDR3 in DNA: TGTGCCAGTACCGATCGGGACAGGGGGGACTACAATGAGCAGTTCTTC. Amino acids: CASTDRDRGDYNEQFF. Using reference TRBV19 and TRBJ2-1 for the parts outside the CDR3, the full variable domain is DGGITQSPKYLFRKEGQNVTLSCEQNLNHDAMYWYRQDPGQGLRLIYYSQIVNDFQKGDIAEGYSVSREKKESFPLTVTSAQKNPTAFYLCASTDRDRGDYNEQFFGPGTRLTVL.

The chain couples TRBV12-5 to TRBJ1-1, with D perhaps matching TRBD1 (6 bases). This CDR3 comprises 16 residues. CDR1 and CDR2 (germline): LGHNT, FRNRAP. With 0 bases removed from V and 7 bases from J, the gap between germline ends came to 18 bases. CDR3 nucleotides: TGTGCTAGTGGTTTGGTTCTGGGGGGGGCGATGAATGAAGCTTTCTTT. Translating it yields CASGLVLGGAMNEAFF.

The chain joins TRBV7-9 to TRBJ2-1; 12 bases are shared with TRBD2. Trimming at V came to 1 base and at J to 7 bases, leaving 8 bases not matched to a gene. This CDR3 spans 17 amino acids. Germline V gives CDR1 SEHNR, CDR2 FQNEAQ (reference sequence). The CDR3 bases are TGTGCCAGCAGCTTAGGCCTAGCGGGAGGGCAAGCAAATGAGCAGTTCTTC. The encoded protein is CASSLGLAGGQANEQFF.

The rearrangement uses TRBV19 and TRBJ2-7, with 9 nucleotides matching TRBD1. Germline V gives CDR1 LNHDA, CDR2 SQIVND (reference sequence). V lost 10 bases to trimming and J lost 0 bases; unmatched junction nucleotides: 7. This CDR3 is 14 amino acids long. The CDR3, as DNA: TGTGCCACCTCGGCGGACAGGGGCTCCTACGAGCAGTACTTC. The encoded protein is CATSADRGSYEQYF.

The chain is built from TRBV28 and TRBJ2-3, with D possibly TRBD2 on 6 matching bases. The length of the CDR3 is 14 residues. Germline V gene sequence: CDR1 MDHEN, CDR2 SYDVKM. The V end was cut by 4 bases, the J end by 3 bases, with 11 bases between. Written as DNA, the CDR3 is TGTGCCAGCAGTTCCCCGGGGGTAACAGATACGCAGTATTTT. This gives the protein CASSSPGVTDTQYF.

The V gene is TRBV5-1, the J gene TRBJ1-2, with TRBD1 matching 8 bases. The V gene end was trimmed by 2 bases and the J gene end by 7 bases; junction bases not matched to a gene: 10. The CDR3 consists of 15 residues. Germline V lookup: CDR1 SGHRS, CDR2 YFSETQ. The DNA of the CDR3 is TGCGCCAGCAGCTTATCCGCAGGGGGCGCGGCTGGCTACACCTTC. As protein: CASSLSAGGAAGYTF.

The chain combines TRBV18 with TRBJ2-7; 8 positions agree with TRBD1. The V gene's germline CDR1 is KGHSH and CDR2 LQKENI. The J segment lost 3 bases and the V segment lost 4 bases, leaving 5 bases of the junction unmatched. The CDR3 consists of 14 residues. The CDR3 reads CASSQHRGYYEQYF. The DNA of the CDR3 is TGTGCCAGCTCACAACACAGGGGGTACTACGAGCAGTACTTC.

The V call is TRBV15, the J call TRBJ1-5; D might be TRBD1 (6 bases). Germline CDR1 and CDR2: LNHNV and YYDKDF (reference sequence). V shed 1 base and J shed 3 bases, with 16 bases lying between them. The CDR3 has 17 residues. The CDR3 DNA is TGTGCCACCAGCAGAGTGAGGGCCACAGGGATCAATCAGCCCCAGCATTTT. Protein sequence: CATSRVRATGINQPQHF.

V usage is TRBV2 and J usage is TRBJ2-7; 11 bases line up with TRBD2. This CDR3 is 15 amino acids long. V was clipped by 8 bases and J by 3 bases; unmatched bases: 9. Germline lookup yields CDR1 SNHLY and CDR2 FYNNEI. In DNA, the CDR3 is TGTGCCAGCCGAAGTAGCGGGGGGGCCTACTACGAGCAGTACTTC. It codes for CASRSSGGAYYEQYF. Filled out from reference TRBV2 and TRBJ2-7, the complete variable domain reads EPEVTQTPSHQVTQMGQEVILRCVPISNHLYFYWYRQILGQKVEFLVSFYNNEISEKSEIFDDQFSVERPDGSNFTLKIRSTKLEDSAMYFCASRSSGGAYYEQYFGPGTRLTVT.

The rearrangement links TRBV5-1 to TRBJ2-7; D is unresolved. The CDR3 consists of 12 residues. V lost 4 bases and J 3 bases, leaving 8 bases between the germline ends. Germline assignment: CDR1 SGHRS and CDR2 YFSETQ. The CDR3 loop is CASSEQSYEQYF. CDR3 DNA sequence: TGCGCCAGCAGCGAACAGAGCTACGAGCAGTACTTC. Looking up the rest from reference TRBV5-1 and TRBJ2-7 gives the full variable domain: KAGVTQTPRYLIKTRGQQVTLSCSPISGHRSVSWYQQTPGQGLQFLFEYFSETQRNKGNFPGRFSGRQFSNSRSEMNVSTLELGDSALYLCASSEQSYEQYFGPGTRLTVT.

The chain joins TRBV28 to TRBJ1-2; 10 positions agree with TRBD1. Germline loops: CDR1 MDHEN, CDR2 SYDVKM. The CDR3 contains 15 residues. V shed 6 bases and J 8 bases; nucleotides not matched to a gene: 12. CDR3 amino acids: CASRRTGGTMRGYTF. CDR3 sequence (DNA): TGTGCCAGCAGGCGGACAGGGGGTACAATGCGGGGCTACACCTTC.

V usage is TRBV4-2 and J usage is TRBJ1-2; TRBD1 aligns across 8 bases. V lost 2 bases and J lost 0; bases outside the gene matches: 5. Per the germline V gene, CDR1 is LGHNA and CDR2 is YNFKEQ. This CDR3 spans 16 amino acids. The CDR3 protein is CASSQRGTGPNYGYTF. CDR3 DNA: TGTGCCAGCAGCCAACGGGGGACAGGACCTAACTATGGCTACACCTTC.

The V call is TRBV5-1, the J call TRBJ1-1, with unresolved D. Germline lookup yields CDR1 SGHRS and CDR2 YFSETQ. CDR3 length: 14 residues. Trimming removed 4 bases at V and 1 base at J, with 11 bases between. CDR3 in amino acids: CASSPRPGNTEAFF. The CDR3 DNA reads TGCGCCAGCAGCCCAAGGCCGGGGAACACTGAAGCTTTCTTT.

This sequence joins TRBV13 and TRBJ2-5; weak D call: TRBD1 (6 bases). Germline lookup yields CDR1 PRHDT and CDR2 FYEKMQ (reference sequence). The CDR3 totals 17 residues. V lost 5 bases and J lost 1, with 20 bases in between. CDR3 DNA sequence: TGTGCCAGCAGCCTAACACCGGGGCAGGGGACCCAAGAGACCCAGTACTTC. It is translated as CASSLTPGQGTQETQYF.

V is TRBV7-8 and J is TRBJ2-7; no firm D call. This CDR3 has 14 residues. Trimming cost V 1 base and J 1 base, with 8 bases left between them. The germline V gene has CDR1 SGHVS and CDR2 FQNEAQ. The CDR3 region is CASSLDALSYEQYF. DNA of the CDR3: TGTGCCAGCAGCTTAGACGCACTATCCTACGAGCAGTACTTC.

This clone was detected a few times. The germline gene is not matched at one end of the junction; a read error may be the cause. The chain carries TRBV6-5 and TRBJ1-2; no firm D call. The CDR3 extends over 12 amino acids. Germline assignment: CDR1 MNHEY and CDR2 SVGAGI. The CDR3 nucleotides read TGTGCCAGCAGTTACTCGAACCCACCACTATACTTC. This sequence encodes CASSYSNPPLYF.

This rearrangement joins TRBV18 to TRBJ1-2, with TRBD1 identical over 8 bases. This CDR3 region has 16 residues. Germline-derived CDR1 and CDR2 are KGHSH and LQKENI. The ends lost 4 bases at V and 3 bases at J; junction bases unmatched: 10. CDR3 region: CASSLIAGQGDYGYTF. The CDR3 DNA is TGTGCCAGCTCACTCATCGCTGGACAGGGCGACTATGGCTACACCTTC. The variable domain in full, with the rest retrieved from reference TRBV18 and TRBJ1-2, is NAGVMQNPRHLVRRRGQEARLRCSPMKGHSHVYWYRQLPEEGLKFMVYLQKENIIDESGMPKERFSAEFPKEGPSILRIQQVVRGDSAAYFCASSLIAGQGDYGYTFGSGTRLTVV.